The rows below give T cell receptor beta chains drawn from one sample of a study of blood T cells in healthy people across ages. TCRdb recomputed calls from the 5' RACE reads with MiXCR, one row per CDR3 protein. The data hold some 320,000 distinct CDR3 sequences, with roughly 26% observed a single time. Sequencing used blood. These receptors all come from a woman in her sixties or seventies in good health. Both conserved end residues are part of each CDR3. The D gene is left open where the match is weak. Not all rows give a size; the values are once, few, many and, for expanded clones, a class.

CASSSKASGLADTQYF TGTGCCAGCAGCTCAAAGGCTAGCGGGCTTGCAGATACGCAGTATTTT TRBJ2-3 TRBD2 . TRBV7-6
CASSRSWDSFDGYTF TGTGCCAGCAGCCGTAGTTGGGACAGCTTTGATGGCTACACCTTC TRBJ1-2 TRBD1 many TRBV7-2
CASSPGTSGRRYEQYF TGTGCCAGCAGCCCCGGGACTAGCGGGAGGAGGTACGAGCAGTACTTC TRBJ2-7 TRBD2 few TRBV5-4
CSASLAGVVETQYF TGCAGTGCTAGTCTCGCGGGAGTGGTGGAGACCCAGTACTTC TRBJ2-5 TRBD2 few TRBV20-1
CASSSPGVLAGGYNEQFF TGTGCCAGCAGTAGCCCCGGGGTCCTAGCGGGAGGGTACAATGAGCAGTTCTTC TRBJ2-1 TRBD2 many TRBV6-5
CASSLLGAMNSPLHF TGTGCCAGCAGCTTACTCGGGGCAATGAATTCACCCCTCCACTTT TRBJ1-6 . few TRBV7-3
CASSQGLAGGPNEQFF TGTGCCAGCAGCCAGGGTCTAGCGGGAGGGCCCAATGAGCAGTTCTTC TRBJ2-1 TRBD2 . TRBV3-1
CASRVDLGEKLFF TGTGCCAGCAGGGTTGACTTAGGCGAAAAACTGTTTTTT TRBJ1-4 . . TRBV6-1
CASSFTSGSLEQYF TGTGCCAGCAGCTTTACTAGCGGGAGTCTTGAGCAGTACTTC TRBJ2-7 TRBD2 few TRBV7-2
CASSLDRASNQPQHF TGTGCCAGCAGCTTGGACAGGGCTAGCAATCAGCCCCAGCATTTT TRBJ1-5 TRBD1 . TRBV7-2
CASSRLGRAYEQYF TGTGCCAGCAGTCGCCTAGGACGTGCGTACGAGCAGTACTTC TRBJ2-7 . many TRBV6-2/TRBV6-3
CASSLLGTGRETQYF TGTGCCAGCAGTTTACTAGGGACAGGGAGGGAGACCCAGTACTTC TRBJ2-5 TRBD1 . TRBV2
CASSPPVGRTGSYEQYF TGTGCCAGCTCACCACCAGTAGGGAGGACAGGGAGCTACGAGCAGTACTTC TRBJ2-7 TRBD1 few TRBV18